These T cell receptor beta chains were read from a single sample in a study of blood T cell repertoires in COVID-19. Method: immunoSEQ multiplex PCR; TCRdb's copy keeps in-frame clones and lacks some. Of around 330,000 clones in the sample, about 89% are singletons; the top ten hold 4.5% to 5.5%. Sequenced material: PBMCs or T cells enriched from blood (not recorded which). The receptor source for this set is a man aged 60 to 69 who had recovered from COVID-19. CDR3s include the opening cysteine and the closing phenylalanine or tryptophan. The order of the fields is D gene, J gene, V gene, clone size, CDR3 DNA, CDR3 protein. D genes are given only for firm matches. Size tells how often a clone was seen (once, few, many) or the class of an expanded clone, and some rows leave it out.

d_gene: NA
j_gene: TRBJ2-1
v_gene: TRBV5-1
abundance: NA
CDR3nt: TGCGCCAGCAGAACAATAGCCGAAGGTGAGCAGTTCTTC
CDR3aa: CASRTIAEGEQFF

d_gene: NA
j_gene: TRBJ2-2
v_gene: TRBV11-1
abundance: NA
CDR3nt: TGTGCCAGCAGCTTGATCAGCGGGGAGCTGTTTTTT
CDR3aa: CASSLISGELFF

d_gene: TRBD2
j_gene: TRBJ2-7
v_gene: TRBV28
abundance: few
CDR3nt: TGTGCCAGCAGTCCGCTTCTAGCGGGAGTGTCCTACGAGCAGTACTTC
CDR3aa: CASSPLLAGVSYEQYF

d_gene: TRBD2
j_gene: TRBJ2-7
v_gene: TRBV10-3
abundance: NA
CDR3nt: TGTGCCATCAGGTTAACTAGCGGGAGCGAGCAGTACTTC
CDR3aa: CAIRLTSGSEQYF

d_gene: NA
j_gene: TRBJ1-3
v_gene: TRBV3-1/TRBV3-2
abundance: once
CDR3nt: TGTGCCAGCAGCCAAGAGTCCGGCGGGAGCCCCAGCTCTGGAAACACCATATATTTT
CDR3aa: CASSQESGGSPSSGNTIYF

d_gene: NA
j_gene: TRBJ2-7
v_gene: TRBV24-1
abundance: NA
CDR3nt: TGTGCCACCAGACAGGGTAACGAGCAGTACTTC
CDR3aa: CATRQGNEQYF

d_gene: NA
j_gene: TRBJ2-5
v_gene: TRBV7-3
abundance: NA
CDR3nt: TGTGCCAGCAGCAGGGGACAACAAGAGACCCAGTACTTC
CDR3aa: CASSRGQQETQYF

d_gene: NA
j_gene: TRBJ1-1
v_gene: TRBV2
abundance: NA
CDR3nt: TGTGCCAGCAGTGAGGCAGGGTTGGGCGACACTGAAGCTTTCTTT
CDR3aa: CASSEAGLGDTEAFF

d_gene: TRBD1
j_gene: TRBJ1-2
v_gene: TRBV30
abundance: once
CDR3nt: TGTGCCTGGGGGGGGACAGGCAACACCTTC
CDR3aa: CAWGGTGNTF

d_gene: NA
j_gene: TRBJ2-7
v_gene: TRBV19
abundance: NA
CDR3nt: TGTGCCAGTGGGCCCAGGGGTTACGAGCAGTACTTC
CDR3aa: CASGPRGYEQYF

d_gene: TRBD1
j_gene: TRBJ1-2
v_gene: TRBV7-2
abundance: NA
CDR3nt: TGTGCCAGCAGCGAAGACAGGGGCCTTTGGGGCTACACCTTC
CDR3aa: CASSEDRGLWGYTF

d_gene: TRBD1
j_gene: TRBJ1-6
v_gene: TRBV9
abundance: NA
CDR3nt: TGTGCCAGCAGCGACAGACAGGGGGCGTTGTCCTCACCCCTCCACTTT
CDR3aa: CASSDRQGALSSPLHF

d_gene: TRBD1
j_gene: TRBJ2-1
v_gene: TRBV19
abundance: NA
CDR3nt: TGTGCCAGTAGTATCCCTAAAGACAGGGGGTCGGGCAATGAGCAGTTCTTC
CDR3aa: CASSIPKDRGSGNEQFF

d_gene: NA
j_gene: TRBJ1-6
v_gene: TRBV2
abundance: NA
CDR3nt: TGTGCCAGCAGTGATGCACAGGGTGGAGTCTCACCCCTCCACTTT
CDR3aa: CASSDAQGGVSPLHF

d_gene: NA
j_gene: TRBJ2-6
v_gene: TRBV2
abundance: NA
CDR3nt: TGTGGGCTACAGGGAACACCCTTCTCTGGGGCCAACGTCCTGACTTTC
CDR3aa: CGLQGTPFSGANVLTF

d_gene: TRBD1
j_gene: TRBJ1-5
v_gene: TRBV5-1
abundance: NA
CDR3nt: TGCGCCAGCAGCCCTAGGACAGGGGGCAATCAGCCCCAGCATTTT
CDR3aa: CASSPRTGGNQPQHF

d_gene: TRBD2
j_gene: TRBJ2-3
v_gene: TRBV5-6
abundance: NA
CDR3nt: TGTGCCAGCAGCTTGGAGGGGGGTAGCGGGAGGTACACAGATACGCAGTATTTT
CDR3aa: CASSLEGGSGRYTDTQYF

d_gene: TRBD1
j_gene: TRBJ1-1
v_gene: TRBV5-1
abundance: NA
CDR3nt: TGCGCCAGCAGCTTGACAGGGGAGAACACTGAAGCTTTCTTT
CDR3aa: CASSLTGENTEAFF